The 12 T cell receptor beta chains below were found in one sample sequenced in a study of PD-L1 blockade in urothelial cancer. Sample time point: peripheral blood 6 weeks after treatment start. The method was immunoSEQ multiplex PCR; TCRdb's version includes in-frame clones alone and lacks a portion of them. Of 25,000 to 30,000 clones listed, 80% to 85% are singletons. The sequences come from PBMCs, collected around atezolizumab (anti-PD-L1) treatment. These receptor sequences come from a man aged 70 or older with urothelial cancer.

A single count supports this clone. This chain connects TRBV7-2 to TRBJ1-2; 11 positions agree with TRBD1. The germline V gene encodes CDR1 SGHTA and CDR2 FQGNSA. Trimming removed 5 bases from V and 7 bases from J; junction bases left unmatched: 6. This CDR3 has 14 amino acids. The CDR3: CASSPDRGRGGYTF. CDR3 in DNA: TGTGCCAGCAGCCCGGACAGGGGGCGGGGTGGCTACACCTTC.

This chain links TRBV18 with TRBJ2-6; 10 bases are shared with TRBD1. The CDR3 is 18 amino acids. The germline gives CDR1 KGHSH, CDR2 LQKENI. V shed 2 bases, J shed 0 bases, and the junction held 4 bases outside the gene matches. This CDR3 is CASSPTGQGFSGANVLTF. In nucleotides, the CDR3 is TGTGCCAGCTCACCAACGGGACAGGGGTTCTCTGGGGCCAACGTCCTGACTTTC. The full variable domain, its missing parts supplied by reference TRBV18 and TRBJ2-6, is NAGVMQNPRHLVRRRGQEARLRCSPMKGHSHVYWYRQLPEEGLKFMVYLQKENIIDESGMPKERFSAEFPKEGPSILRIQQVVRGDSAAYFCASSPTGQGFSGANVLTFGAGSRLTVL.

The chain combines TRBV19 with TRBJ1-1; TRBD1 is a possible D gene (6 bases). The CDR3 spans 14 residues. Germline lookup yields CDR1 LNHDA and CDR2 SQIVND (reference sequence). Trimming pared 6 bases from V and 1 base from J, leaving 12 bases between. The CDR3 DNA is TGTGCCAGTAGCCCGACAGGAACGAACACTGAAGCTTTCTTT. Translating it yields CASSPTGTNTEAFF.

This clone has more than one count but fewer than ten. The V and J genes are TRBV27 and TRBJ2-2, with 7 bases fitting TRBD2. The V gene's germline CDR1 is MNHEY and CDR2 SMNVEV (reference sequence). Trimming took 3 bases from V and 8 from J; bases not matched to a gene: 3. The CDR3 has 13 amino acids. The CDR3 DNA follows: TGTGCCAGCAGTTTTGCGGGAGCAGGGGAGCTGTTTTTT. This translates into CASSFAGAGELFF.

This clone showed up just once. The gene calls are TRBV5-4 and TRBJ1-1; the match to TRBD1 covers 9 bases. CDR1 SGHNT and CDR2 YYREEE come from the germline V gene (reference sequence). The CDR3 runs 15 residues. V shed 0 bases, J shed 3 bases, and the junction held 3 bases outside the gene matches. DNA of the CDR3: TGTGCCAGCAGCTTGGCGGGACAGGGTTACACTGAAGCTTTCTTT. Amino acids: CASSLAGQGYTEAFF.

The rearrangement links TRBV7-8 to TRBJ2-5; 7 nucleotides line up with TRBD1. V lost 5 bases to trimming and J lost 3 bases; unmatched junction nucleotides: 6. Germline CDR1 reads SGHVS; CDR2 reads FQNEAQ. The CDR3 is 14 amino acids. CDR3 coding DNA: TGTGCCAGCAGCCCGAAAGACAGGGAAGAGACCCAGTACTTC. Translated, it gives CASSPKDREETQYF.

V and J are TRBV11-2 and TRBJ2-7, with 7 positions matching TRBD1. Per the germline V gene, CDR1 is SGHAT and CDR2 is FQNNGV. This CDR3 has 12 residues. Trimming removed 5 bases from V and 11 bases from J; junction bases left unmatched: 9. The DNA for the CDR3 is TGTGCCAGCAGCCAGACAGGGACAGAGAAGTACTTC. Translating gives CASSQTGTEKYF.

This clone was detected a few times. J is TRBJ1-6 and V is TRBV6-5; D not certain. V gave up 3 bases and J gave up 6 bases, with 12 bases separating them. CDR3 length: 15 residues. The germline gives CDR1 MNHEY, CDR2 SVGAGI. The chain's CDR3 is CASSYGVSGNSPLHF. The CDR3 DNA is TGTGCCAGCAGTTATGGAGTTTCGGGTAATTCACCCCTCCACTTT.

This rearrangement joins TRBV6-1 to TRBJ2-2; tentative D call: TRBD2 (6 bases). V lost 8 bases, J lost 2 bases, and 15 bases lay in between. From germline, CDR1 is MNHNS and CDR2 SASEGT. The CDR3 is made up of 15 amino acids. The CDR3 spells CASLRGGANTGELFF. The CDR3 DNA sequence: TGTGCCAGCTTACGGGGCGGGGCTAACACCGGGGAGCTGTTTTTT.

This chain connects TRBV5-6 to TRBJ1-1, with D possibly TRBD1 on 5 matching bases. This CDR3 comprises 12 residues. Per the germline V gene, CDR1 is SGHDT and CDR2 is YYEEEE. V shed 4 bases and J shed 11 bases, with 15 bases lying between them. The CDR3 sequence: CASSQDRGIAFF. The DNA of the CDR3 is TGTGCCAGCAGCCAAGACCGGGGGATCGCTTTCTTT.

CDR3 region: CASSQSEMVPGNTIYF. CDR3 DNA: TGCGCCAGCAGCCAAAGCGAGATGGTTCCTGGAAACACCATATATTTT. This chain joins TRBV4-1 and TRBJ1-3; D unclear. This CDR3 spans 16 amino acids. Trimming pared 2 bases from V and 2 bases from J, leaving 13 bases between. Germline-derived CDR1 and CDR2 are MGHRA and YSYEKL.

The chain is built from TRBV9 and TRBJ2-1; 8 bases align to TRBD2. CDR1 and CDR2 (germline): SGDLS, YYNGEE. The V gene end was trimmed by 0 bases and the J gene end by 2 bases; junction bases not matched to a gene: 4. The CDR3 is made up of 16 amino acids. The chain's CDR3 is CASSVVGRGAYNEQFF. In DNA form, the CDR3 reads TGTGCCAGCAGCGTAGTGGGGCGGGGGGCCTACAATGAGCAGTTCTTC.